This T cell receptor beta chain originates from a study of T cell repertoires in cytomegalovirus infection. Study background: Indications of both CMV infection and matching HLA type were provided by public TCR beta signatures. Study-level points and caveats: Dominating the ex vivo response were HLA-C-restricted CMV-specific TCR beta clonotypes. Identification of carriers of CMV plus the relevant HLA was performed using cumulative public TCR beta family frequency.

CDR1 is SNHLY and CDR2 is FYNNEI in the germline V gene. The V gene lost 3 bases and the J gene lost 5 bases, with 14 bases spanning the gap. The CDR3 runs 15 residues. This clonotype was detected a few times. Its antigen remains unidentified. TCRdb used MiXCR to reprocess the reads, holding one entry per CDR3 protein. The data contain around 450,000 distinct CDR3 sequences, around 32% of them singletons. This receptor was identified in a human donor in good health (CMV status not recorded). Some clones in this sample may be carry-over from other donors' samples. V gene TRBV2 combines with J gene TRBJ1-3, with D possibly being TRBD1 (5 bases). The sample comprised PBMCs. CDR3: CASSDRSGLRNTIYF. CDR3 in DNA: TGTGCCAGCAGTGACAGGTCAGGGCTACGAAACACCATATATTTT.